This T cell receptor (beta chain) came from a study of blood T cell repertoires in COVID-19. Study-level information: In each case, the material was cDNA or gDNA derived from T cells, B-cell-depleted T cells, or PBMCs.

As processed by the authors: Reference gene primers were amplified, and this amplification served to estimate nucleated cell counts. Sequencing was performed with immunoSEQ multiplex PCR; in TCRdb, only in-frame clones are kept and a portion is missing. V, J and clone size are taken as reported in that table, and D and trimming were inferred from the DNA itself. The data contain about 180,000 clones, around 86% of them singletons. This clone has only one observation. CDR3 length: 13 residues. V lost 7 bases, J lost 0 bases, and 10 bases lay in between. Germline assignment: CDR1 SQVTM and CDR2 ANQGSEA. The participants were between about 18 and 100 years old and came from some 25 US areas.

The material sequenced was PBMCs or T cells enriched from blood (not recorded which). V and J are TRBV29-1 and TRBJ2-1; D not certain. This receptor was identified in a woman aged 30 to 39 who had recovered from COVID-19. The CDR3, as DNA: TGCAGCGCTCTAAAGAGCTCCTACAATGAGCAGTTCTTC. It translates to CSALKSSYNEQFF.